The present entry profiles one TCR beta chain with its context. Its target antigen remains unknown. No qualities accompany the bases; no much larger clone lies one base away. A distance of 10 bases separates the germline ends of V and J, which lose 9 bases and 4 bases respectively. The germline V gene (reference sequence) provides CDR1 LNHDA and CDR2 SQIVND. The CDR3, from cysteine to phenylalanine, totals 11 residues. Here the CDR3 DNA is all that survives: 33 bases in frame from base 1. The sample is drawn from a study of blood T cell repertoires in COVID-19 (dated by TCRdb to 2018 to 2021). Study-level background: Samples from collaborators originated in the United States, Italy and Spain and spanned both the acute and convalescent phases of COVID-19. The sample metadata nearly always contained a de-identified subject ID, COVID-19 status, age in years and sex. The repertoires were released in a freely available public database intended as a resource for research on the immune response to SARS-CoV-2. Where HLA class I and class II types were available, the types were taken from metadata supplied by the sample provider, not from assay-based typing. Samples came from the ongoing ImmuneRACE study (first 160 participants) plus 1,254 subjects from 6 global collaborators. The dataset comprised deeply sampled blood TCRbeta repertoires from subjects exposed to, actively infected with, or recovered from COVID-19. The prospective study material was composed of cDNA or gDNA derived from T cells, B-cell-depleted T cells, or PBMCs. What the study reported, not specific to this receptor: How much clinical and demographic metadata was included differed by source and by participant, and the metadata was provided uncurated.

The collaborating institutions used their own protocols to collect whole blood in K2EDTA tubes. For TCRbeta analysis, collaborators shipped samples as frozen whole blood, isolated PBMCs, or DNA extracted from either of those sample types. TCRbeta CDR3 regions were amplified from genomic DNA using the immunoSEQ Assay, a bias-controlled multiplex PCR. Regarding the original processing steps: Within the assay, amplification of reference gene primers was used to estimate how many nucleated cells each sample contained. To quantify the absolute abundance of each unique TCRbeta CDR3 rearrangement, sequence reads were collapsed and filtered. For each sample, productive Simpson clonality was calculated as the square root of Simpson's diversity index over productive rearrangements. TCRdb retrieved this table from immuneACCESS and kept in-frame rearrangements only. Not all clones are present; in checked studies, unresolved V genes account for under half, and no reason is known for the remainder. V and J calls and clone size are as listed in that table; D and trimming were resolved from the DNA. In this sample the table shows 210,000 or so clones, around nine tenths of which occur a single time. Together, the top ten hold 2.7% of the sample.

The chain was built from TRBV19 and TRBJ2-7; TRBD1 might be the D gene, on 6 matching bases. The receptor's source is a woman aged 55 to 70 with acute or convalescent COVID-19. The material sequenced was peripheral blood. The CDR3 loop reads CASGTPYEQYF. The DNA sequence is as follows: TGTGCCAGCGGGACACCTTACGAGCAGTACTTC. The entire variable domain, with the stretches around the CDR3 drawn from the reference TRBV19 and TRBJ2-7 proteins, is DGGITQSPKYLFRKEGQNVTLSCEQNLNHDAMYWYRQDPGQGLRLIYYSQIVNDFQKGDIAEGYSVSREKKESFPLTVTSAQKNPTAFYLCASGTPYEQYFGPGTRLTVT.